A single sample is the source of the 9 T cell receptor beta chains below, sequenced in a study of blood T cell repertoires in COVID-19. Repertoires were generated with immunoSEQ multiplex PCR, while TCRdb's copy carries only in-frame clones and drops some. The top ten hold around 1.5% of the sample, which has roughly 380,000 clones, 89% seen once. Sequencing was done on a sample of peripheral blood. The receptors come from a woman in her thirties or forties with COVID-19, enrolled during active disease.

The V call is TRBV6-4, the J call TRBJ2-2; D perhaps matches TRBD1 (5 bases). Germline assignment: CDR1 MRHNA and CDR2 SNTAGT. V lost 4 bases, J lost 4 bases, and 10 bases lay in between. This CDR3 spans 14 amino acids. The CDR3 here is CASSGQLFTGELFF. DNA for the CDR3: TGTGCCAGCAGTGGACAGCTGTTCACCGGGGAGCTGTTTTTT.

CDR3 region: CASSEGWGYTF. The CDR3 DNA reads as TGTGCCAGCTCGGAGGGTTGGGGCTACACCTTC. The chain carries TRBV18 and TRBJ1-2; unclear D gene. The germline gives CDR1 KGHSH, CDR2 LQKENI. The CDR3 consists of 11 residues. Trimming took 6 bases from V and 8 from J, leaving 10 bases between them.

Here the CDR3 reads CASSSRDSLSYEQYF. In nucleotides, the CDR3 is TGTGCCAGCAGCTCCCGGGACTCACTCTCCTACGAGCAGTACTTC. The rearrangement links TRBV5-5 to TRBJ2-7, with D perhaps TRBD2 (6 bases). CDR1 SGHKS and CDR2 YYEKEE come from the germline V gene (reference sequence). V lost 3 bases to trimming and J lost 0 bases, with 13 bases between them. The length of the CDR3 is 15 residues.

This sequence joins TRBV19 and TRBJ1-6, with 7 bases matching TRBD1. This CDR3 comprises 15 residues. After removal of 3 bases from V and 14 bases from J, the junction contained 13 bases not matched to a gene. Germline-derived CDR1 and CDR2 are LNHDA and SQIVND (reference sequence). CDR3: CASSIGGQPSRTLHF. The DNA of the CDR3 is TGTGCCAGTAGTATTGGGGGACAGCCGAGTAGAACCCTCCACTTT.

This chain links TRBV2 with TRBJ1-6; D gene uncertain. This CDR3 has 15 residues. CDR1 SNHLY and CDR2 FYNNEI come from the germline V gene. Between the trimmed V and J ends, which lost 1 base and 9 bases, there was a span of 13 bases. The CDR3 DNA sequence: TGTGCCAGCAGTGAAGGGCTAGCCCCGGGTTCACCCCTCCACTTT. Translating gives CASSEGLAPGSPLHF.

The J gene is TRBJ1-5, the V gene TRBV28, with 7 bases aligning to TRBD1. There are 15 residues in the CDR3. Germline loops: CDR1 MDHEN, CDR2 SYDVKM. V was pared by 6 bases and J by 2 bases, with 7 bases of the junction left unmatched. DNA for the CDR3: TGTGCCAGCAGCACAGGGGCCGCAGGCAATCAGCCCCAGCATTTT. This sequence encodes CASSTGAAGNQPQHF.

The CDR3 sequence is CASGISGAPEGEKLFF. In DNA form, the CDR3 reads TGTGCCAGTGGGATCAGCGGGGCGCCGGAGGGTGAAAAACTGTTTTTT. The rearrangement links TRBV6-6 to TRBJ1-4; weak D call: TRBD1 (5 bases). The CDR3 sequence is 16 residues long. The V gene's germline CDR1 is MNHNY and CDR2 SVGAGI (reference sequence). V dropped 9 bases and J dropped 7 bases, with 24 bases sitting between them.

The chain combines TRBV28 with TRBJ2-1; D is perhaps TRBD2 (6 bases). Deletions cut 2 bases from V and 3 bases from J, with 17 bases between. The CDR3 loop spans 17 amino acids. Germline V gives CDR1 MDHEN, CDR2 SYDVKM. CDR3 in amino acids: CASSLRILGLNYNEQFF. In DNA, the CDR3 is TGTGCCAGCAGTTTAAGAATTTTGGGACTCAACTACAATGAGCAGTTCTTC.

The chain has TRBV28 and TRBJ1-5; D gene ambiguous. The germline gives CDR1 MDHEN, CDR2 SYDVKM. The CDR3 consists of 15 residues. V gave up 5 bases and J gave up 5 bases, with 16 bases separating them. The DNA of the CDR3 is TGTGCCAGCAGTGGTTTACTCAACCCCGATCAGCCCCAGCATTTT. Amino acids: CASSGLLNPDQPQHF.